Reported below is one T cell receptor beta chain. Its antigen is not known. Germline values: CDR1 LNHDA, CDR2 SQIVND (reference sequence). V shed 5 bases and J shed 6 bases, with 16 bases lying between them. The CDR3 has 15 amino acids. The assay was immunoSEQ multiplex PCR, and TCRdb's table has in-frame clones only and misses some. Here the sample spans more than 80,000 clones, around 96% being singletons. The data belong to a study of cytomegalovirus exposure and HLA in healthy donors. Study-level background: The use of the same platform for the approximately 130 validation repertoires and the 550 to 700 first-cohort repertoires was reported by a later analysis.

General study results and limits: Rarity characterized most TCR sequences, yet some public TCRs appeared in many donors. With high specificity and sensitivity, the classifier reportedly diagnosed cytomegalovirus status.

Sequencing was done on a sample of PBMCs. The clonotype comes from a woman aged 18-30 years in good health and CMV-seronegative. This chain links TRBV19 with TRBJ1-4; TRBD1 might be the D (5 bases). In DNA, the CDR3 is TGTGCCAGTAGTCAGTCAACAGACAGCTATGAAAAACTGTTTTTT. This sequence encodes CASSQSTDSYEKLFF.